This paragraph reports one T cell receptor beta chain. Its target is not known. CDR1 is ENHRY and CDR2 is SYGVKD in the germline V gene. This CDR3 has 13 residues. The entry originates in a study of blood T cells in healthy people across ages. Study-wide findings and caveats: A roughly linear fall in TCR beta diversity per million T cells was seen with increasing age. The CMV status of each donor remained undetermined, and this could have confounded shifts in expanded clonotypes.

A second about 7 to 12 cycle PCR used barcoded and J-beta primers. Every sample gave at least 2.5 million paired-end reads containing CDR3. From the 5' RACE reads, TCRdb called clonotypes with MiXCR, one entry per CDR3 protein. The sample holds roughly 730,000 distinct CDR3 sequences, approximately 53% seen once. Isolation yielded PBMCs, at least 6 million per sample, in every case. Sequencing was carried out using blood. This sequence was found in a man aged 35-49 years in good health. This chain uses TRBV10-3 with TRBJ2-4, with 8 nucleotides matching TRBD1. The DNA end lines up better with TRBJ2-7; the J call may be wrong. The CDR3 loop is CAIQTGGLYEQYF. Here the CDR3 DNA reads TGTGCCATCCAAACAGGGGGTCTCTACGAGCAGTACTTC.